This entry concerns a single TCR beta chain. The antigen is unknown. It was RNA transcripts that yielded the amplified TCR beta CDR3 regions. A set of HTBI primers served as the primers for a first-round RT-PCR of the TCR CDR3. MiXCR, run by TCRdb on the multiplex PCR reads, gives a single entry per CDR3 protein. The sample includes roughly 350,000 distinct CDR3 sequences, approximately 13% of them seen just once. This entry comes from a study of T cells in Graves' hyperthyroidism and ophthalmopathy. Study results and caveats: Most thyroid clonotypes that were expanded above 0.001 also turned up in blood. Ophthalmopathy, which appeared later, was predicted by the model a median roughly 6.6 months before onset.

Graves' hyperthyroidism is called stable when ophthalmopathy does not progress within 18 months. Diagnoses were made from clinical symptoms, serum measures (thyroxine and TRAb), thyroid ultrasound and orbital computed tomography. CDR3 length: 12 residues. Trimming cost V 4 bases and J 7 bases, with 11 bases left between them. CDR1 is GTSNPN, CDR2 SVGIG, per germline (reference sequence). This chain uses TRBV30 with TRBJ2-1; tentatively, D is TRBD1 (6 bases). Material for sequencing was blood. The receptor was derived from a woman aged 25 to 45 with Graves' hyperthyroidism. The CDR3 is CAWTPQGNEQFF. CDR3 in DNA: TGTGCCTGGACCCCGCAGGGGAATGAGCAGTTCTTC.